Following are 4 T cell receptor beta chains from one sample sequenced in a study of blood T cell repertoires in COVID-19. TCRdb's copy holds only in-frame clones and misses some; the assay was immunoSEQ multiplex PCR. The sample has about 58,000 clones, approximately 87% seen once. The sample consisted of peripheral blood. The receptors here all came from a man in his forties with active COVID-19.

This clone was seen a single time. The CDR3 reads CASSMWDRPVLTF. CDR3 in DNA: TGTGCCAGCAGCATGTGGGACAGGCCGGTGTTAACCTTC. The chain has TRBV7-9 and TRBJ1-2, with TRBD1 matching 8 bases. This CDR3 is 13 amino acids long. The V gene end was trimmed by 5 bases and the J gene end by 14 bases; junction bases not matched to a gene: 13. CDR1 is SEHNR, CDR2 FQNEAQ, per germline (reference sequence).

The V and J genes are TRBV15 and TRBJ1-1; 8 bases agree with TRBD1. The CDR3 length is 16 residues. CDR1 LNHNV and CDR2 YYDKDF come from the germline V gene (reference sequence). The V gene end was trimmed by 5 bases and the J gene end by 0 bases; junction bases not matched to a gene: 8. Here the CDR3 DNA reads TGTGCCACCAGCCCGACAGGGGAGAGAATGAACACTGAAGCTTTCTTT. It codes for CATSPTGERMNTEAFF.

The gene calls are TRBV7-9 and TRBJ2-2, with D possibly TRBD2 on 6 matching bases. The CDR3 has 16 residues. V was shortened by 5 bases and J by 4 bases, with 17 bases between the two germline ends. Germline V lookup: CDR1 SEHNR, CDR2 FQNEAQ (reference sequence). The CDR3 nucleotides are TGTGCCAGCAGCCCACCAGCGGGCCGACCCACCGGGGAGCTGTTTTTT. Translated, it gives CASSPPAGRPTGELFF.

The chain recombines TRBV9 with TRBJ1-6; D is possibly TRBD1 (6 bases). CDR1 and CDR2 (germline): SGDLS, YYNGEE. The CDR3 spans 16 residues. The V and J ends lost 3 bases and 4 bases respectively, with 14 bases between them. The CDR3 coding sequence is TGTGCCAGCAGCGAGGGGGACGGTATTTATAATTCACCCCTCCACTTT. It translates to CASSEGDGIYNSPLHF.